The 29 T cell receptor beta chains in this list originate from one sample, sequenced in a study of spatial heterogeneity in lung cancer. Regarding time point: sample taken at primary tumor resection. TCRdb redid the calling of the 5' RACE reads with MiXCR, one entry per CDR3 protein. The sample consists of some 40,000 distinct CDR3 sequences, approximately 3% of them appearing once. This specimen consisted of normal lung tissue next to the tumor, obtained at surgery. Receptor source: a male donor with early-stage non-small cell lung cancer.

This clonotype was counted at least ten times. J is TRBJ2-4 and V is TRBV18; 10 bases align to TRBD2. The trim removed 2 bases at V and 0 bases at J, leaving 4 bases unmatched. The CDR3 consists of 17 residues. Germline CDR1 and CDR2: KGHSH and LQKENI. Here the CDR3 reads CASSPLGLAIAKNIQYF. The CDR3, as DNA: TGTGCCAGCTCACCATTGGGACTAGCGATAGCCAAAAACATTCAGTACTTC.

This clonotype occurred many times. The chain is built from TRBV7-2 and TRBJ1-5; no firm D call. This CDR3 is 13 amino acids long. CDR1 is SGHTA, CDR2 FQGNSA, per germline. Trimming pared 5 bases from V and 5 bases from J, leaving 10 bases between. The CDR3 spells CASSTGPDQPQHF. Here the CDR3 DNA reads TGTGCCAGCAGCACCGGGCCCGATCAGCCCCAGCATTTT.

This clonotype was counted at least ten times. The chain uses TRBV3-1 and TRBJ2-2; no clear D. Germline assignment: CDR1 LGHDT and CDR2 YNNKEL (reference sequence). V was pared by 3 bases and J by 6 bases, with 8 bases between. CDR3 length: 13 residues. This CDR3 is CASSQRTAGELFF. CDR3 in DNA: TGTGCCAGCAGCCAGCGTACAGCCGGGGAGCTGTTTTTT. Filled out from reference TRBV3-1 and TRBJ2-2, the complete variable domain reads DTAVSQTPKYLVTQMGNDKSIKCEQNLGHDTMYWYKQDSKKFLKIMFSYNNKELIINETVPNRFSPKSPDKAHLNLHINSLELGDSAVYFCASSQRTAGELFFGEGSRLTVL.

The table lists this clonotype with many counts. The rearrangement joins TRBV6-5 to TRBJ2-7; either TRBD1 or TRBD2 may supply D (5 bases each). Germline CDR1 MNHEY, CDR2 SVGAGI. Trimming left V 5 bases short and J 0 bases short, with 14 bases between. CDR3 length: 15 amino acids. The DNA of the CDR3 is TGTGCCAGCAGTCCCCCCCTTGGGGGCTCCTACGAGCAGTACTTC. Encoded protein: CASSPPLGGSYEQYF.

This clonotype was counted ten times or more. The rearrangement uses TRBV28 and TRBJ1-2; TRBD1 aligns across 10 bases. This CDR3 has 16 residues. Germline assignment: CDR1 MDHEN and CDR2 SYDVKM. V lost 6 bases and J lost 4; bases outside the gene matches: 11. CDR3 DNA sequence: TGTGCCAGCAGGACTTTAGGGGGACAGGGGTCCTATGGCTACACCTTC. This encodes CASRTLGGQGSYGYTF.

The table lists this clonotype with many counts. This chain joins TRBV4-1 and TRBJ2-7; the D is unclear. The germline V gene encodes CDR1 MGHRA and CDR2 YSYEKL. There are 13 residues in the CDR3. The V end lost 4 bases, the J end lost 3 bases, and 10 bases lay between the germline ends. CDR3 sequence: CASSPGGGYEQYF. The CDR3 DNA is TGCGCCAGCAGCCCTGGTGGCGGCTACGAGCAGTACTTC.

On this clonotype: This may be a read error: a much more frequent sequence differs by one nucleotide. The genes are TRBV20-1 and TRBJ1-1; no firm D call. V was clipped by 6 bases and J by 4 bases, with 12 bases between them. In germline, CDR1 is DFQATT, CDR2 SNEGSKA (reference sequence). There are 12 residues in the CDR3. The CDR3 coding sequence is TGCAGTGCCCGACATGGAGTCACTGAAGCTTTCTTT. This sequence encodes CSARHGVTEAFF.

This clonotype was observed at least ten times. V gene TRBV20-1 combines with J gene TRBJ1-5; 8 bases align to TRBD1. CDR3 length: 15 amino acids. Germline-derived CDR1 and CDR2 are DFQATT and SNEGSKA (reference sequence). The J segment lost 5 bases and the V segment lost 5 bases, leaving 11 bases of the junction unmatched. For the CDR3, the DNA is TGCAGTGCTCAAAACCAGGGGGCCCCAGATCAGCCCCAGCATTTT. It is translated as CSAQNQGAPDQPQHF.

This clonotype occurred many times. The V and J genes are TRBV24-1 and TRBJ1-2; D is unclear. Trimming stripped 4 bases from V and 0 bases from J, with 5 bases between. There are 13 residues in the CDR3. The germline V gene has CDR1 KGHDR and CDR2 SFDVKD. CDR3 in DNA: TGTGCCACCAGTGACGGGACTAACTATGGCTACACCTTC. Translation: CATSDGTNYGYTF.

The sample holds many counts of this clonotype. J is TRBJ2-1 and V is TRBV14; TRBD2 matches at 8 bases. Germline V CDR1 and CDR2: SGHDN, FVKESK. V trimming: 5 bases; J trimming: 6 bases; junction bases outside the gene matches: 9. The length of the CDR3 is 15 residues. Here the CDR3 DNA reads TGTGCCAGCAGCGGAAGGGGGACTAGGCGCAATGAGCAGTTCTTC. The encoded protein is CASSGRGTRRNEQFF.

V is TRBV10-1 and J is TRBJ1-2; TRBD1 matches at 10 bases. V shed 6 bases, J shed 11 bases, and the junction held 9 bases outside the gene matches. CDR1 and CDR2 (germline): WNHNN, SYGVQD (reference sequence). The length of the CDR3 is 13 residues. In DNA, the CDR3 is TGCGCCAGCAGCCCCCGGACAGGGGGTATGTACACCTTC. As protein: CASSPRTGGMYTF.

This clonotype came up a few times. The V and J genes are TRBV2 and TRBJ1-1, with 7 bases lining up with TRBD1. V was pared by 3 bases and J by 5 bases, with 6 bases of the junction left unmatched. The germline gives CDR1 SNHLY, CDR2 FYNNEI. CDR3 size: 14 residues. The CDR3 DNA reads as TGTGCCAGCAGTGACCGGACACAGGGGACTGAAGCTTTCTTT. Translating it yields CASSDRTQGTEAFF.

Ten or more counts support this clonotype. The CDR3 nucleotides are TGTGCCAGCAGCGTAGGTTCAGGGCATCAGCCCCAGCATTTT. The encoded protein is CASSVGSGHQPQHF. The chain carries TRBV9 and TRBJ1-5; D possibly corresponds to TRBD1 (5 bases). V lost 0 bases and J lost 5, with 9 bases in between. The CDR3 is made up of 14 amino acids. Germline CDR1 SGDLS, CDR2 YYNGEE.

This clonotype was seen repeatedly, ten times or more. The CDR3 sequence is CASSLAKNIQYF. Here the CDR3 DNA reads TGTGCCAGCAGCTTAGCCAAAAACATTCAGTACTTC. The chain carries TRBV28 and TRBJ2-4; D remains unclear. V was shortened by 6 bases and J by 0 bases, with 3 bases between the two germline ends. CDR3 length: 12 residues. The germline V gene has CDR1 MDHEN and CDR2 SYDVKM.

This clonotype is deemed medium-sized. V usage is TRBV18 and J usage is TRBJ1-3; the D gene is possibly TRBD1 (5 bases). V was shortened by 7 bases and J by 4 bases, with 14 bases between the two germline ends. Germline V gene sequence: CDR1 KGHSH, CDR2 LQKENI. The CDR3 totals 14 residues. CDR3 bases: TGTGCCAGCTTAAACCCGGGACGAGGAAACACCATATATTTT. This encodes CASLNPGRGNTIYF.

This clonotype was detected many times. V is TRBV20-1 and J is TRBJ2-7, with 11 bases lining up with TRBD1. This CDR3 has 15 amino acids. Trimming cost V 2 bases and J 4 bases; bases outside gene matches: 7. Germline V gene lookup returns CDR1 DFQATT and CDR2 SNEGSKA (reference sequence). CDR3 sequence (DNA): TGCAGTGCTAGATTACCGGGACAGGGGGTATACGAGCAGTACTTC. Its protein is CSARLPGQGVYEQYF.

This clonotype showed up many times. The rearrangement uses TRBV20-1 and TRBJ1-5; 7 bases align to TRBD1. Germline loops: CDR1 DFQATT, CDR2 SNEGSKA (reference sequence). The CDR3 totals 14 residues. The V gene end was trimmed by 0 bases and the J gene end by 2 bases; junction bases not matched to a gene: 1. CDR3 bases: TGCAGTGCTAGAGACACAGGGGGCAATCAGCCCCAGCATTTT. Amino acids: CSARDTGGNQPQHF.

In its sample, this clonotype was seen many times. V gene TRBV18 combines with J gene TRBJ1-1; D gene ambiguous. V lost 3 bases and J 0 bases, leaving 5 bases between the germline ends. Per the germline V gene, CDR1 is KGHSH and CDR2 is LQKENI. CDR3 length: 13 residues. In DNA, the CDR3 is TGTGCCAGCTCACCGGGGTTGAACACTGAAGCTTTCTTT. This encodes CASSPGLNTEAFF. The entire variable domain, with the rest obtained from reference TRBV18 and TRBJ1-1, is as follows: NAGVMQNPRHLVRRRGQEARLRCSPMKGHSHVYWYRQLPEEGLKFMVYLQKENIIDESGMPKERFSAEFPKEGPSILRIQQVVRGDSAAYFCASSPGLNTEAFFGQGTRLTVV.

At least ten counts were recorded for this clonotype. V is TRBV7-2 and J is TRBJ2-5; the D is unclear. The CDR3 totals 12 residues. CDR1 is SGHTA, CDR2 FQGNSA, per germline. With 5 bases removed from V and 7 bases from J, the gap between germline ends came to 11 bases. The CDR3 nucleotides read TGTGCCAGCAGCCCCGACCTCCGGACCCAGTACTTC. Its protein product is CASSPDLRTQYF. The variable domain in full, with the rest retrieved from reference TRBV7-2 and TRBJ2-5, is GAGVSQSPSNKVTEKGKDVELRCDPISGHTALYWYRQSLGQGLEFLIYFQGNSAPDKSGLPSDRFSAERTGGSVSTLTIQRTQQEDSAVYLCASSPDLRTQYFGPGTRLLVL.

This clonotype was counted at least ten times. The rearrangement joins TRBV7-2 to TRBJ2-1; D unclear. The CDR3 has 14 amino acids. CDR1 is SGHTA, CDR2 FQGNSA, per germline. V lost 3 bases and J lost 5, with 11 bases in between. The CDR3 loop reads CASSFDSRNNEQFF. The CDR3 DNA reads as TGTGCCAGCAGCTTTGATTCCAGAAACAATGAGCAGTTCTTC.

In the case of this clonotype: A much larger clonotype is one base distant, so this may be a read error. V usage is TRBV29-1 and J usage is TRBJ2-1, with D possibly being TRBD1 or TRBD2 (6 bases each). The germline CDR1 and CDR2 sequences are SQVTM and ANQGSEA. The CDR3 is 14 amino acids. Trimming shortened V by 7 bases and J by 2 bases, and 15 bases separated the two germline ends. The CDR3 nucleotides are TGCAGCGCCATAGGGGGGCCCACCTACAATGAGCAGTTCTTC. Its translation is CSAIGGPTYNEQFF.

This clonotype was detected a few times. The rearrangement joins TRBV7-4 to TRBJ2-3, with D unclear. Trimming removed 1 base from V and 2 bases from J, with 7 bases in between. Germline-derived CDR1 and CDR2 are SGHVT and SQSDAQ. The CDR3 consists of 14 residues. DNA for the CDR3: TGTGCCAGCAGCTTAGTGGTCAACACAGATACGCAGTATTTT. It specifies CASSLVVNTDTQYF.

This clonotype was recorded many times. The J gene is TRBJ2-1, the V gene TRBV5-1, with 7 bases aligning to TRBD2. The V and J ends lost 1 base and 9 bases, in that order; junction bases with no gene match: 7. Per the germline V gene, CDR1 is SGHRS and CDR2 is YFSETQ. The CDR3 totals 14 residues. Here the CDR3 DNA reads TGCGCCAGCAGCTTGAGTACTAGCGACGGTGAGCAGTTCTTC. This gives the protein CASSLSTSDGEQFF.

The chain recombines TRBV6-2 or TRBV6-3 with TRBJ2-4, with D perhaps TRBD2 (5 bases). V lost 3 bases, J lost 2 bases, and 20 bases lay in between. CDR3 length equals 18 residues. Germline CDR1 and CDR2: MNHEY and SVGEGT. CDR3 protein: CASSYLLSEALTKNIQYF. CDR3 DNA sequence: TGTGCCAGCAGTTATCTACTTTCGGAGGCGTTGACCAAAAACATTCAGTACTTC.

This clonotype was observed at least ten times. The V gene is TRBV29-1, the J gene TRBJ2-1; D is unresolved. Trimming removed 5 bases from V and 7 bases from J, with 9 bases in between. The CDR3 covers 11 residues. From germline, CDR1 is SQVTM and CDR2 ANQGSEA. The CDR3 nucleotides are TGCAGCGTTAGACTCATTAATGAGCAGTTCTTC. It specifies CSVRLINEQFF.

The rearrangement uses TRBV29-1 and TRBJ2-3; perhaps TRBD2 as D (6 bases). The germline V and J ends were trimmed by 4 bases and 2 bases, with 10 bases remaining between them. Germline lookup yields CDR1 SQVTM and CDR2 ANQGSEA. CDR3 length: 13 amino acids. The CDR3 spells CSVASGPTDTQYF. The CDR3 DNA follows: TGCAGCGTTGCGAGCGGGCCCACAGATACGCAGTATTTT.

This clonotype was recorded a few times. This chain links TRBV7-2 with TRBJ1-4; TRBD1 agrees at 8 bases. Per the germline V gene, CDR1 is SGHTA and CDR2 is FQGNSA. V gave up 4 bases and J gave up 8 bases; unmatched junction bases: 6. This CDR3 is 14 amino acids long. In nucleotides, the CDR3 is TGTGCCAGCAGCTCAACAGGGGGAACGGAAAAACTGTTTTTT. It is translated as CASSSTGGTEKLFF.

This clonotype appeared a few times. The chain joins TRBV14 to TRBJ2-1; 12 nucleotides align to TRBD2. The length of the CDR3 is 15 residues. The J segment lost 4 bases and the V segment lost 6 bases, leaving 4 bases of the junction unmatched. Germline assignment: CDR1 SGHDN and CDR2 FVKESK. The CDR3: CASRPTSGRYNEQFF. Written as DNA, the CDR3 is TGTGCCAGCAGACCGACTAGCGGGAGATACAATGAGCAGTTCTTC.

This clonotype was observed many times. The CDR3 spells CASSLTTGSYEQYF. For the CDR3, the DNA is TGTGCCAGCAGTTTAACAACAGGTTCCTACGAGCAGTACTTC. The rearrangement uses TRBV9 and TRBJ2-7; D possibly corresponds to TRBD1 (5 bases). Trimming left V 5 bases short and J 1 base short, with 13 bases between. The CDR3 runs 14 residues. Looked up from germline, CDR1 is SGDLS and CDR2 is YYNGEE. Drawing the rest from reference TRBV9 and TRBJ2-7, the complete variable domain is DSGVTQTPKHLITATGQRVTLRCSPRSGDLSVYWYQQSLDQGLQFLIQYYNGEERAKGNILERFSAQQFPDLHSELNLSSLELGDSALYFCASSLTTGSYEQYFGPGTRLTVT.